A single T cell receptor beta chain is shown here with its context. What it binds is unknown. This sample's treatment: oral pan-JAK inhibitor, 5-10 mg twice daily. Sequencing relied on a cDNA template that was reverse transcribed from extracted RNA. Repertoires were generated with immunoSEQ multiplex PCR, while TCRdb's copy carries only in-frame clones and drops some. Seen here are fewer than 200,000 clones, approximately 59% observed once, and the top ten hold approximately 16%. This specimen comes from a study of CD8+ T cells in alopecia areata. Study summary: Administration of oral tofacitinib to treated patients was at 5 to 10 mg twice daily. The drug, tofacitinib, lasted 6 to 18 months, followed by 6 months off drug.

General study points: On tofacitinib, scalp and blood still held many of the expanded lesional clones.

The germline gives CDR1 LNHNV, CDR2 YYDKDF (reference sequence). Trimming stripped 2 bases from V and 6 bases from J, with 11 bases between. This CDR3 contains 13 residues. This TCR was sampled from a human donor with alopecia areata. The chain carries TRBV15 and TRBJ2-7, with D perhaps TRBD1 (6 bases). Specimen: CD4+ T cells sorted from blood, collected at approximately week 56, from a patient treated with tofacitinib. CDR3 sequence reads: CATSRTGKGEQYF. The DNA for the CDR3 is TGTGCCACCAGCAGAACAGGGAAGGGCGAGCAGTACTTC. The whole variable domain, remainder taken from reference TRBV15 and TRBJ2-7, is DAMVIQNPRYQVTQFGKPVTLSCSQTLNHNVMYWYQQKSSQAPKLLFHYYDKDFNNEADTPDNFQSRRPNTSFCFLDIRSPGLGDTAMYLCATSRTGKGEQYFGPGTRLTVT.